This is a list of T cell receptor beta chains from one sample in a study of human T cells and chemical hapten exposure. TCRdb reprocessed the RACE reads via MiXCR and lists one record per CDR3 protein. The data contain around 33,000 distinct CDR3 sequences, around 10% of them singletons. Material: whole blood, obtained in connection with sensitization to the hapten diphenylcyclopropenone (DPC). These receptor sequences come from a woman aged 40 to 50 with alopecia areata. Some clones in this sample may be carry-over from other donors' samples. The CDR3 runs from the conserved cysteine through the conserved F or W. Each record gives: V gene, D gene, clone size, J gene, CDR3 DNA, CDR3 protein. The D gene is left open where the match is weak. Part of the rows lack a size; the others show once, few, many or a class for expanded clones.

TRBV7-8	NA	few	TRBJ2-7	TGTGCCAGCAGCCCTCGAGATTACCCAGTCCACGAGCAGTACTTC	CASSPRDYPVHEQYF
TRBV5-8	NA	many	TRBJ2-6	TGTGCCAGCAGCCCTGACGGGATCTCTGGGGCCAACGTCCTGACTTTC	CASSPDGISGANVLTF
TRBV19	NA	many	TRBJ2-4	TGTGCCAGTAGTCCGGGCAGGCGCCTAGCCAAAAACATTCAGTACTTC	CASSPGRRLAKNIQYF
TRBV9	NA	few	TRBJ2-3	TGTGCCAGCAGCCCCCACACAGATACGCAGTATTTT	CASSPHTDTQYF
TRBV6-2/TRBV6-3	NA	many	TRBJ2-2	TGTGCCAGCAGTTACTCTCAAACCGGGGAGCTGTTTTTT	CASSYSQTGELFF
TRBV7-9	TRBD1	many	TRBJ1-1	TGTGCCAGCAGTTCAGGGGGACACACTGAAGCTTTCTTT	CASSSGGHTEAFF
TRBV5-6	NA	many	TRBJ2-2	TGTGCCAGCAGCTTTCTTCAGGGAGAGGAGCTGTTTTTT	CASSFLQGEELFF
TRBV2	TRBD2	many	TRBJ2-1	TGTGCCAGCAGTGAATGGTCTAGCGGGTCCCCTAACAATGAGCAGTTCTTC	CASSEWSSGSPNNEQFF
TRBV12-3/TRBV12-4	NA	many	TRBJ2-1	TGTGCCAGCACCTCGGGTAACAATGAGCAGTTCTTC	CASTSGNNEQFF
TRBV3-1	NA	NA	TRBJ2-1	TGTGCCAGCAGCCATCCCAGACATGAGCAGTTCTTC	CASSHPRHEQFF
TRBV13	NA	many	TRBJ2-3	TGTGCCAGCAGCCCCTCCAGCGGGTACACAGATACGCAGTATTTT	CASSPSSGYTDTQYF
TRBV6-5	NA	many	TRBJ1-1	TGTGCCAGCAGTTACTCAGGGTCCGACACTGAAGCTTTCTTT	CASSYSGSDTEAFF
TRBV18	TRBD1	few	TRBJ2-7	TGTGCCAGCTCACCTGACAGGGTCGCCAACTACGAGCAGTACTTC	CASSPDRVANYEQYF
TRBV20-1	NA	few	TRBJ2-7	TGCAGTGCTAGAGGTGAACAGGACTACGAGCAGTACTTC	CSARGEQDYEQYF
TRBV29-1	NA	many	TRBJ2-7	TGCAGCGCCCAGGTTGGGGGGGCAGGGTACGAGCAGTACTTC	CSAQVGGAGYEQYF
TRBV10-3	TRBD1	many	TRBJ2-3	TGTGCCATCAGCCGGACAGGGGAGGGGAATACGCAGTATTTT	CAISRTGEGNTQYF
TRBV28	TRBD1	many	TRBJ2-2	TGTGCCAGCAAACCCAGGGGGAACCCCGGGGAGCTGTTTTTT	CASKPRGNPGELFF
TRBV10-2	NA	many	TRBJ2-5	TGCGCCAGCAGTGTTGACAGGTTTGAGACCCAGTACTTC	CASSVDRFETQYF
TRBV11-3	NA	few	TRBJ2-4	TGTGCCAGCAGCACAGCCGGGACAAAGAAAAACATTCAGTACTTC	CASSTAGTKKNIQYF
TRBV7-2	NA	NA	TRBJ2-1	TGTGCCAGCAGCTTGAGAACACCCCATGAGCAGTTCTTC	CASSLRTPHEQFF
TRBV4-2	NA	few	TRBJ2-7	TGTGCCAGCAGCCAAACTGAGGCCTGGGAGCAGTACTTC	CASSQTEAWEQYF
TRBV5-1	TRBD1	many	TRBJ1-4	TGCGCCAGCAGCTCCCCGGGACAGGGGCATTCAACTAATGAAAAACTGTTTTTT	CASSSPGQGHSTNEKLFF
TRBV7-2	TRBD2	NA	TRBJ2-1	TGTGCCGGGGTGGCGGGGGATTACAATGAGCAGTTCTTC	CAGVAGDYNEQFF
TRBV2	NA	NA	TRBJ2-7	TGTGCCAGCCGGGATTTCTCCTACGAGCAGTACTTC	CASRDFSYEQYF
TRBV6-6	NA	few	TRBJ2-7	TGTGCCAGCAGTTACCAATCCTCCTACGAGCAGTACTTC	CASSYQSSYEQYF
TRBV21-1	NA	many	TRBJ2-7	TGTGCCAGCAGAGTAGCTATTTCCTACGAGCAGTACTTC	CASRVAISYEQYF
TRBV18	TRBD2	many	TRBJ2-1	TGTGCCAGCTCACCAGTAGGGACTAGCGGGAGGAGAACCTACAATGAGCAGTTCTTC	CASSPVGTSGRRTYNEQFF
TRBV10-3	NA	few	TRBJ1-1	TGTGCCATCTGGCAGGGGACTGAAGCTTTCTTT	CAIWQGTEAFF
TRBV29-1	TRBD2	many	TRBJ2-2	TGCAGCGCGGGACTAGCGGGAGCTATCGGGGAGCTGTTTTTT	CSAGLAGAIGELFF
TRBV5-1	NA	many	TRBJ2-3	TGCGCCAGCAGCTTGTCGGTTAGCACAGATACGCAGTATTTT	CASSLSVSTDTQYF
TRBV5-1	NA	many	TRBJ2-3	TGCGCCAGCAGCTTGCCGTTAGGGTTCGGGGATACGCAGTATTTT	CASSLPLGFGDTQYF
TRBV24-1	TRBD2	NA	TRBJ2-3	TGTGCCACCAGTGGCCCCAAGGCGGGGGGGCTAGGTACGCAGTATTTT	CATSGPKAGGLGTQYF
TRBV20-1	TRBD2	NA	TRBJ2-5	TGCAGTGCTCTCGGGACTAGCGGGGGCCTCCAAGAGACCCAGTACTTC	CSALGTSGGLQETQYF
TRBV4-3	NA	many	TRBJ1-6	TGCGCCAGCAGCCAAGTTCACTCCGGATATTCACCCCTCCACTTT	CASSQVHSGYSPLHF
TRBV6-6	NA	many	TRBJ1-5	TGTGCCAGCAGCCGCAGAGATCAGCCCCAGCATTTT	CASSRRDQPQHF
TRBV20-1	NA	many	TRBJ1-5	TGCAGTGCTAGAAGACAGCAGAATCAGCCCCAGCATTTT	CSARRQQNQPQHF
TRBV6-2/TRBV6-3	NA	many	TRBJ1-1	TGTGCCAGCAGACGGGACATGAACACTGAAGCTTTCTTT	CASRRDMNTEAFF
TRBV7-2	NA	many	TRBJ1-5	TGTGCCAGCAGTACAACGGGACGGCATCAGCCCCAGCATTTT	CASSTTGRHQPQHF
TRBV28	NA	few	TRBJ2-1	TGTGCCAGCAGTTTGGGGCTGCTTGAGCAGTTCTTC	CASSLGLLEQFF
TRBV19	NA	few	TRBJ1-5	TGTGCCAGTAGTACTGGGGAGGCGAGCAATCAGCCCCAGCATTTT	CASSTGEASNQPQHF
TRBV3-1	TRBD2	NA	TRBJ2-1	TGTGCCAGCAGTCCTTTAGCGGGGGGGCCAAATGAGCAGTTCTTC	CASSPLAGGPNEQFF
TRBV19	NA	NA	TRBJ2-1	TGTGCCAGTAGTAGTCAGGGTAAATACAATGAGCAGTTCTTC	CASSSQGKYNEQFF
TRBV28	NA	many	TRBJ1-2	TGTGCCAGCAGTTTATCTGGGGACCCCGACGGCTCCTTC	CASSLSGDPDGSF
TRBV7-9	NA	NA	TRBJ2-2	TGTGCCAGCAGCCTGCTCTGGGCCGGGGAGCTGTTTTTT	CASSLLWAGELFF
TRBV28	TRBD1	many	TRBJ1-4	TGTGCCAGCATCGAACAGGGGAATAATGAAAAACTGTTTTTT	CASIEQGNNEKLFF
TRBV7-3	TRBD1	many	TRBJ2-7	TGTGCCAGCAGCATGAGGGGGCAGGGCGAGCAGTACTTC	CASSMRGQGEQYF
TRBV12-3/TRBV12-4	NA	many	TRBJ2-2	TGTGCCAGCAGTTTCGAGGCCACCGGGGAGCTGTTTTTT	CASSFEATGELFF
TRBV20-1	TRBD2	many	TRBJ2-4	TGCAGTGCTCCTCGGGGGGGCTCAGCCAAAAACATTCAGTACTTC	CSAPRGGSAKNIQYF
TRBV28	NA	NA	TRBJ1-1	TGTGCCAGCAGTTTATACCCGGGGGCGCGAACTGAAGCTTTCTTT	CASSLYPGARTEAFF
TRBV29-1	TRBD1	many	TRBJ1-1	TGCAGCGTTCGGACAGGGGGCCAAACTGAAGCTTTCTTT	CSVRTGGQTEAFF
TRBV6-2/TRBV6-3	TRBD2	many	TRBJ2-1	TGTGCCACCATAGTAGCGGGGATCTACAATGAGCAGTTCTTC	CATIVAGIYNEQFF
TRBV5-1	TRBD1	NA	TRBJ2-7	TGCGCCAGCCGGAGGACAGGGTACGAGCAGTACTTC	CASRRTGYEQYF
TRBV7-6	TRBD2	few	TRBJ2-5	TGTGCCAGCAGCTTTCTAGCGGGAGGGCGTTCCGGAGAGGCCCAGTACTTC	CASSFLAGGRSGEAQYF